The 9 T cell receptor beta chains reported below all come from one sample, sequenced in a study of T cells in Graves' hyperthyroidism and ophthalmopathy. Amplified TCR beta CDR3 regions derived from RNA transcripts. First-round RT-PCR targeting the TCR CDR3 was performed with the HTBI primer set. One entry per CDR3 protein results from TCRdb running MiXCR on the multiplex PCR reads. The data hold under 600,000 distinct CDR3 sequences, with around 16% observed a single time. The sample was blood. The receptors stem from a woman in her forties with Graves' ophthalmopathy.

This clonotype was seen at least ten times. The chain uses TRBV5-1 and TRBJ2-7, with D possibly called TRBD1 or TRBD2 (5 bases each). The germline V gene encodes CDR1 SGHRS and CDR2 YFSETQ. V was shortened by 0 bases and J by 5 bases, with 15 bases between the two germline ends. The CDR3 totals 15 residues. DNA for the CDR3: TGCGCCAGCAGCTTGGGAGCCGGGGCGAAGAACGAGCAGTACTTC. Translated: CASSLGAGAKNEQYF.

This clonotype occurred a few times. V and J are TRBV7-9 and TRBJ2-1; 14 bases are a match to TRBD2. Germline V CDR1 and CDR2: SEHNR, FQNEAQ (reference sequence). J gave up 8 bases and V 5 bases, and 5 bases lay outside the gene matches. This CDR3 spans 15 amino acids. The CDR3 loop is CASSPGTSGGDEQFF. CDR3 coding DNA: TGTGCCAGCAGCCCCGGGACTAGCGGGGGCGATGAGCAGTTCTTC.

This clonotype was seen a handful of times. The chain employs TRBV12-3 or TRBV12-4 and TRBJ1-5, with 8 bases aligning to TRBD1. V lost 6 bases, J lost 6 bases, and 13 bases stayed unmatched. The CDR3 length is 16 residues. The CDR3 sequence is CASSPELTGEGQPQHF. For the CDR3, the DNA is TGTGCCAGCAGCCCCGAATTGACAGGGGAGGGTCAGCCCCAGCATTTT.

At least ten counts were recorded for this clonotype. V gene TRBV2 combines with J gene TRBJ2-1, with 8 bases fitting TRBD2. This CDR3 has 14 residues. Germline CDR1 SNHLY, CDR2 FYNNEI. The junction had 1 base not matched to a gene; V was cut back by 6 bases and J by 0 bases. The CDR3 sequence: CASRSGSSYNEQFF. The CDR3 nucleotides are TGTGCCAGCAGGAGCGGGAGCTCCTACAATGAGCAGTTCTTC.

On this clonotype: A much larger clonotype is one base distant, so this may be a read error. The chain links TRBV5-1 to TRBJ1-1; no reliable D call. Germline V gene data show CDR1 as SGHRS and CDR2 as YFSETQ. V was pared by 0 bases and J by 5 bases, with 11 bases between. The CDR3 extends over 14 amino acids. This CDR3 reads CASSLEAGKTEAFF. The CDR3 nucleotides are TGCGCCAGCAGCTTGGAAGCGGGGAAGACTGAAGCTTTCTTT.

This clonotype was detected ten times or more. This chain uses TRBV7-2 with TRBJ1-5; 7 bases are shared with TRBD1. The CDR3 loop spans 13 amino acids. The germline gives CDR1 SGHTA, CDR2 FQGNSA. After removal of 3 bases from V and 6 bases from J, the junction contained 2 bases not matched to a gene. CDR3 residues: CASSLTGLQPQHF. In nucleotides, the CDR3 is TGTGCCAGCAGCTTGACAGGGCTTCAGCCCCAGCATTTT.

This clonotype was seen at least ten times. The chain links TRBV28 to TRBJ1-2, with a weak D call TRBD1 (6 bases). Trimming removed 6 bases at V and 4 bases at J, with 18 bases between. Germline V gene data show CDR1 as MDHEN and CDR2 as SYDVKM. There are 15 residues in the CDR3. Here the CDR3 DNA reads TGTGCCAGCAGCTTAACAGGGCTCTTTGGCTATGGCTACACCTTC. The encoded protein is CASSLTGLFGYGYTF.

This clonotype came up once. Mismatch with germline at one junction end may stem from a read error. The CDR3 loop reads CASSPGLAGGPSSYSEQFF. CDR3 nucleotide sequence: TGTGCCAGCAGTCCGGGGCTAGCGGGAGGGCCGAGCTCCTACAGTGAGCAGTTCTTC. The V gene is TRBV6-2 or TRBV6-3, the J gene TRBJ2-1, with 12 bases lining up with TRBD2. CDR1 and CDR2 from the germline V gene are MNHEY and SVGEGT. The CDR3 totals 19 residues.

In this sample, this clonotype turned up many times. The V call is TRBV13, the J call TRBJ2-7, with 9 bases identical to TRBD1. The germline V gene has CDR1 PRHDT and CDR2 FYEKMQ (reference sequence). The CDR3 sequence is 16 residues long. V was clipped by 2 bases and J by 0 bases; unmatched bases: 5. The CDR3 loop reads CASSLITGGASYEQYF. CDR3 DNA: TGTGCCAGCAGCTTAATCACAGGGGGCGCCTCCTACGAGCAGTACTTC.